Below are 22 T cell receptor beta chains sequenced from a single sample in a study of blood T cell repertoires in COVID-19. Profiling relied on immunoSEQ multiplex PCR, and the TCRdb table lists in-frame clones only, not all of them. This sample has roughly 150,000 clones, with approximately 84% found just once. Sequencing used PBMCs or T cells enriched from blood (not recorded which). The receptors here all came from a woman aged 40 to 49 with acute COVID-19.

The chain is built from TRBV5-4 and TRBJ1-6; 12 nucleotides match TRBD1. The junction had 20 bases not matched to a gene; V was cut back by 9 bases and J by 7 bases. This CDR3 has 19 amino acids. Germline V CDR1 and CDR2: SGHNT, YYREEE (reference sequence). The CDR3 is CATTSAGTGGARGNSPLHF. CDR3 bases: TGTGCCACGACATCTGCCGGGACAGGGGGCGCGAGGGGGAATTCACCCCTCCACTTT.

J is TRBJ2-7 and V is TRBV11-2, with 9 bases aligning to TRBD1. Germline V gene sequence: CDR1 SGHAT, CDR2 FQNNGV. The CDR3 has 14 amino acids. Trimming cost V 3 bases and J 4 bases; bases outside gene matches: 4. Here the CDR3 reads CASSFGTGWYEQYF. The CDR3 coding sequence is TGTGCCAGCAGCTTCGGGACAGGGTGGTACGAGCAGTACTTC.

The chain has TRBV7-9 and TRBJ2-7; no clear D. The germline CDR1 and CDR2 sequences are SEHNR and FQNEAQ (reference sequence). The CDR3 covers 15 residues. V was cut by 5 bases and J by 0 bases, with 14 bases left in between. Here the CDR3 DNA reads TGTGCCAGCAGCCCCTTTGGGCCCAACTCCTACGAGCAGTACTTC. Translated: CASSPFGPNSYEQYF.

A single count supports this clone. The DNA for the CDR3 is TGTGCCAGCAGTTTAAACAGGGTCAAAGGCTACACCTTC. It yields the protein CASSLNRVKGYTF. The V and J genes are TRBV12-3 or TRBV12-4 and TRBJ1-2; maybe TRBD1 (6 bases). The V gene lost 2 bases and the J gene lost 8 bases, with 12 bases spanning the gap. CDR3 size: 13 residues.

This rearrangement joins TRBV25-1 to TRBJ2-1; TRBD2 matches 9 bases. The V segment lost 7 bases and the J segment 0 bases; nucleotides outside the gene matches: 4. This CDR3 contains 15 residues. CDR1 and CDR2 (germline): MGHDK, SYGVNS. CDR3 region: CASTLAGDSYNEQFF. The CDR3 DNA reads as TGTGCCAGCACCTTAGCGGGAGACTCCTACAATGAGCAGTTCTTC.

CDR3 in amino acids: CASSYTAQGTGELFF. The CDR3, as DNA: TGTGCCAGCAGTTACACTGCACAGGGCACCGGGGAGCTGTTTTTT. This chain connects TRBV6-5 to TRBJ2-2; maybe TRBD1 (6 bases). Germline values: CDR1 MNHEY, CDR2 SVGAGI. The CDR3 consists of 15 residues. Deletions cut 2 bases from V and 4 bases from J, with 11 bases between.

The CDR3 sequence is CAWSVGLEGNEQFF. The CDR3 region has the DNA TGTGCCTGGAGTGTAGGGCTAGAGGGCAATGAGCAGTTCTTC. The rearrangement links TRBV30 to TRBJ2-1, with D tentatively TRBD2 (5 bases). Looked up from germline, CDR1 is GTSNPN and CDR2 is SVGIG (reference sequence). CDR3 length: 14 amino acids. V was cut by 0 bases and J by 6 bases, with 12 bases left in between.

V is TRBV1 and J is TRBJ1-6. TRBV1 represents a pseudogene. The CDR3 loop spans 16 amino acids. CDR3 nucleotide sequence: TGCACCAGCAGCCACCGGGAGGGGGGAGAGAGGTCACCCCTCCACTTT. Translation gives CTSSHREGGERSPLHF.

The chain has TRBV18 and TRBJ1-6; 7 bases line up with TRBD1. Germline CDR1 reads KGHSH; CDR2 reads LQKENI. This CDR3 has 15 residues. Unmatched junction bases numbered 7, after V lost 4 bases and J lost 7 bases. CDR3: CASSLGTEPNSPLHF. In nucleotides, the CDR3 is TGTGCCAGCTCACTTGGGACAGAACCAAATTCACCCCTCCACTTT.

The J gene is TRBJ2-1, the V gene TRBV20-1; D is unresolved. The CDR3 covers 13 residues. Trimming pared 3 bases from V and 8 bases from J, leaving 14 bases between. Germline loops: CDR1 DFQATT, CDR2 SNEGSKA (reference sequence). The CDR3 DNA follows: TGCAGTGCTAGTGGCACAGCCGCCTATGAGCAGTTCTTC. It translates to CSASGTAAYEQFF.

The chain combines TRBV24-1 with TRBJ2-1, with TRBD2 identical over 7 bases. V lost 5 bases and J lost 5; bases outside the gene matches: 8. Germline CDR1 KGHDR, CDR2 SFDVKD. The CDR3 sequence is 15 residues long. DNA of the CDR3: TGTGCCACCAGTGCTCCCGGGGCGGGAGACAATGAGCAGTTCTTC. It yields the protein CATSAPGAGDNEQFF.

This chain uses TRBV11-3 with TRBJ2-3; 11 nucleotides line up with TRBD2. The CDR3 sequence is 16 residues long. V lost 5 bases and J lost 6; bases outside the gene matches: 10. Germline V lookup: CDR1 SGHNT, CDR2 YENEEA. The CDR3 region has the DNA TGTGCCAGCAGCCGAGGACTAGCGGGCGTCCAGGATACGCAGTATTTT. This sequence encodes CASSRGLAGVQDTQYF.

This clone has only a few counts. The J gene is TRBJ2-3, the V gene TRBV24-1; perhaps TRBD2 as D (5 bases). V was shortened by 7 bases and J by 3 bases, with 13 bases between the two germline ends. The CDR3 extends over 14 amino acids. CDR1 KGHDR and CDR2 SFDVKD come from the germline V gene. The CDR3 DNA reads TGTGCCACCAGGGACTCACACGTAACAGATACGCAGTATTTT. Its protein is CATRDSHVTDTQYF.

The chain couples TRBV27 to TRBJ1-2; TRBD1 agrees at 8 bases. Unmatched junction bases numbered 3, after V lost 2 bases and J lost 7 bases. CDR1 is MNHEY and CDR2 is SMNVEV in the germline V gene (reference sequence). The CDR3 is made up of 13 amino acids. The CDR3 DNA sequence: TGTGCCAGCAGTTTACAGGGGGCAGGTGGCTACACCTTC. Residues: CASSLQGAGGYTF.

This rearrangement joins TRBV7-8 to TRBJ2-5; tentatively, D is TRBD1 (5 bases). The CDR3 runs 18 residues. From germline, CDR1 is SGHVS and CDR2 FQNEAQ. The V and J ends lost 0 bases and 5 bases respectively, with 22 bases between them. The CDR3 here is CASSLAGALMPLDETQYF. CDR3 coding DNA: TGTGCCAGCAGCTTAGCTGGGGCTCTTATGCCCCTCGACGAGACCCAGTACTTC.

The rearrangement joins TRBV5-1 to TRBJ1-6; D is undetermined. The CDR3 totals 14 residues. CDR1 SGHRS and CDR2 YFSETQ come from the germline V gene. V was pared by 4 bases and J by 9 bases, with 14 bases between. CDR3 loop: CASSHEVEGSPLHF. CDR3 DNA sequence: TGCGCCAGCAGCCACGAGGTTGAAGGTTCACCCCTCCACTTT.

J is TRBJ2-3 and V is TRBV18, with 10 nucleotides matching TRBD2. Germline trimming cut 6 bases from V and 6 bases from J; bases unmatched to any gene: 9. In germline, CDR1 is KGHSH, CDR2 LQKENI. The CDR3 runs 15 residues. The CDR3 DNA is TGTGCCAGCTCTCGGACTAGCGGCGTCTCTGATACGCAGTATTTT. It translates to CASSRTSGVSDTQYF.

J is TRBJ2-1 and V is TRBV7-8; a possible D gene is TRBD1 (5 bases). The V gene's germline CDR1 is SGHVS and CDR2 FQNEAQ. The CDR3 is made up of 15 amino acids. With 1 base removed from V and 4 bases from J, the gap between germline ends came to 11 bases. As DNA, the CDR3 is TGTGCCAGCAGCTTAGACCCAGGGCCTTACAATGAGCAGTTCTTC. This translates into CASSLDPGPYNEQFF.

This chain links TRBV2 with TRBJ1-2, with D maybe TRBD1 (5 bases). Looked up from germline, CDR1 is SNHLY and CDR2 is FYNNEI. Trimming took off 7 bases at V and 2 bases at J, with 5 bases between the two ends. The CDR3 is made up of 11 amino acids. CDR3 in amino acids: CASTGNYGYTF. The CDR3 coding sequence is TGTGCCAGCACAGGGAACTATGGCTACACCTTC.

This clone has just one count. The chain joins TRBV9 to TRBJ2-2, with 8 bases aligning to TRBD2. CDR3 length: 17 residues. The V segment lost 0 bases and the J segment 0 bases; nucleotides outside the gene matches: 4. Looked up from germline, CDR1 is SGDLS and CDR2 is YYNGEE. The CDR3: CASSVGSLAANTGELFF. The DNA for the CDR3 is TGTGCCAGCAGCGTAGGTTCACTAGCGGCGAACACCGGGGAGCTGTTTTTT.

This chain connects TRBV18 to TRBJ2-1; 8 bases are shared with TRBD1. V lost 4 bases to trimming and J lost 0 bases; unmatched junction nucleotides: 5. The germline gives CDR1 KGHSH, CDR2 LQKENI. This CDR3 region has 16 residues. The CDR3 loop reads CASSQGQGSSYNEQFF. CDR3 coding DNA: TGTGCCAGCTCACAAGGACAGGGAAGCTCCTACAATGAGCAGTTCTTC.

The rearrangement uses TRBV4-1 and TRBJ1-1, with D unclear. The V end lost 3 bases, the J end lost 1 base, and 9 bases lay between the germline ends. The germline CDR1 and CDR2 sequences are MGHRA and YSYEKL. CDR3 length equals 14 residues. The DNA for the CDR3 is TGCGCCAGCAGCCACCAGAGGGAGAACACTGAAGCTTTCTTT. Its translation is CASSHQRENTEAFF.